These 27 T cell receptor beta chains were all obtained from the same sample, sequenced in a study of blood T cell repertoires in COVID-19. Here immunoSEQ multiplex PCR was the method, and the copy in TCRdb shows in-frame clones only, minus some. The profile shows 85,000 to 100,000 clones, around nine tenths of them singletons. Source material: peripheral blood. The receptors stem from a woman in her sixties or seventies with COVID-19, enrolled during active disease.

The rearrangement uses TRBV7-3 and TRBJ2-1; D unresolved. This CDR3 comprises 16 residues. Germline CDR1 is SGHTA and CDR2 is FQGTGA. V dropped 3 bases and J dropped 10 bases, with 22 bases sitting between them. CDR3 residues: CASSLATSRSTIEQFF. The CDR3, as DNA: TGTGCCAGCAGCTTGGCAACATCTAGGAGTACAATAGAGCAGTTCTTC.

V gene TRBV12-3 or TRBV12-4 combines with J gene TRBJ2-1; unclear D gene. This CDR3 has 13 residues. V was trimmed by 5 bases and J by 5 bases, leaving 10 bases between them. The CDR3 DNA reads as TGTGCCAGCAGTATCACGCTAAACAATGAGCAGTTCTTC. Amino acid sequence: CASSITLNNEQFF.

The chain links TRBV10-3 to TRBJ1-2, with TRBD1 matching 7 bases. The ends lost 3 bases at V and 7 bases at J; junction bases unmatched: 5. Germline CDR1 reads ENHRY; CDR2 reads SYGVKD. CDR3 length: 13 residues. DNA of the CDR3: TGTGCCATCAGTGAAACAGGGGCCGGTGGCTACACCTTC. It translates to CAISETGAGGYTF.

The chain is built from TRBV7-2 and TRBJ2-5, with 7 bases aligning to TRBD2. Looked up from germline, CDR1 is SGHTA and CDR2 is FQGNSA. Trimming cost V 5 bases and J 2 bases; bases outside gene matches: 5. This CDR3 contains 14 residues. CDR3 in DNA: TGTGCCAGCAGCAAGGGACTACCACAAGAGACCCAGTACTTC. Its protein product is CASSKGLPQETQYF.

The V gene is TRBV3-1 (or the pseudogene TRBV3-2), the J gene TRBJ1-2; no clear D gene. Germline V lookup: CDR1 LGHDT, CDR2 YNNKEL (reference sequence). This CDR3 spans 17 amino acids. Trimming cost V 0 bases and J 6 bases, with 20 bases left between them. The CDR3 region has the DNA TGTGCCAGCAGCCAAGACTACGGGTCCGGTCGCTCTCATGGCTACACCTTC. Residues: CASSQDYGSGRSHGYTF.

The chain couples TRBV11-3 to TRBJ2-3; no firm D call. Trimming pared 1 base from V and 3 bases from J, leaving 8 bases between. The CDR3 covers 14 residues. Germline V gene sequence: CDR1 SGHNT, CDR2 YENEEA. CDR3 sequence reads: CASSLGQTTDTQYF. The CDR3 DNA sequence: TGTGCCAGCAGCTTAGGGCAGACTACAGATACGCAGTATTTT.

There are a few counts of this clone. The chain recombines TRBV10-1 with TRBJ2-7; TRBD1 matches at 7 bases. Germline CDR1 reads WNHNN; CDR2 reads SYGVQD (reference sequence). V trimming: 10 bases; J trimming: 7 bases; junction bases outside the gene matches: 13. The CDR3 spans 13 residues. The CDR3 reads CATRDNRGGEQYF. In nucleotides, the CDR3 is TGCGCCACCCGCGACAACAGGGGTGGTGAGCAGTACTTC.

This chain joins TRBV6-2 or TRBV6-3 and TRBJ2-5; 12 bases are a match to TRBD2. Germline CDR1 MNHEY, CDR2 SVGEGT. The CDR3 runs to 14 residues. Trimming at V came to 5 bases and at J to 9 bases, leaving 7 bases not matched to a gene. CDR3 bases: TGTGCCAGCAGTCTAGCGGGGGGGCCTCTTTCCCAGTACTTC. It specifies CASSLAGGPLSQYF.

The V gene is TRBV4-3, the J gene TRBJ1-1; D possibly corresponds to TRBD1 (5 bases). The V end was cut by 0 bases, the J end by 6 bases, with 14 bases between. The CDR3 is 15 amino acids. The germline V gene encodes CDR1 LGHNA and CDR2 YSLEER. Here the CDR3 reads CASSQERGLGAEAFF. CDR3 nucleotides: TGCGCCAGCAGCCAAGAGCGGGGCCTTGGGGCTGAAGCTTTCTTT.

The chain combines TRBV4-3 with TRBJ2-7, with D possibly matching TRBD2 (5 bases). CDR3 length: 15 amino acids. Germline V gene lookup returns CDR1 LGHNA and CDR2 YSLEER. V lost 0 bases and J lost 3, with 12 bases in between. The CDR3, as DNA: TGCGCCAGCAGCCAAGATCAGTCTGAGGGCTACGAGCAGTACTTC. It yields the protein CASSQDQSEGYEQYF.

In its sample, this clone was seen once. V and J are TRBV28 and TRBJ2-2; 7 positions match TRBD1. The CDR3 is made up of 15 amino acids. CDR1 is MDHEN, CDR2 SYDVKM, per germline. V shed 2 bases, J shed 3 bases, and the junction held 3 bases outside the gene matches. The CDR3 loop is CASSLRGQDTGELFF. The CDR3 DNA sequence: TGTGCCAGCAGTTTAAGGGGGCAGGACACCGGGGAGCTGTTTTTT.

This clone showed up just a few times. The J gene is TRBJ1-2, the V gene TRBV19; 7 bases agree with TRBD1. Germline CDR1 is LNHDA and CDR2 is SQIVND (reference sequence). V shed 5 bases, J shed 8 bases, and the junction held 8 bases outside the gene matches. CDR3 length: 13 residues. CDR3 DNA sequence: TGTGCCAGTAGTCCCAGACAGGGACTGGGCTACACCTTC. Its protein product is CASSPRQGLGYTF.

The chain combines TRBV13 with TRBJ2-7; D gene ambiguous. CDR1 and CDR2 from the germline V gene are PRHDT and FYEKMQ (reference sequence). This CDR3 contains 12 residues. Trimming pared 0 bases from V and 7 bases from J, leaving 7 bases between. CDR3 nucleotides: TGTGCCAGCAGCTTAGGCTCCCGGGAGCAGTACTTC. Its protein is CASSLGSREQYF.

This rearrangement joins TRBV2 to TRBJ1-2; a possible D gene is TRBD1 (6 bases). Germline CDR1 reads SNHLY; CDR2 reads FYNNEI. This CDR3 has 15 residues. V lost 2 bases and J lost 4, with 14 bases in between. The CDR3 loop reads CASSERTAGTYGYTF. CDR3 nucleotide sequence: TGTGCCAGCAGTGAACGGACAGCCGGCACCTATGGCTACACCTTC.

The chain couples TRBV6-6 to TRBJ1-2; TRBD1 aligns across 10 bases. After removal of 2 bases from V and 8 bases from J, the junction contained 8 bases not matched to a gene. The CDR3 consists of 15 residues. From germline, CDR1 is MNHNY and CDR2 SVGAGI (reference sequence). DNA of the CDR3: TGTGCCAGCAGTTACGGGGACAGGGGATTAAGAGGCTACACCTTC. Residues: CASSYGDRGLRGYTF.

CDR3 loop: CASSDHRETNQPQHF. Written as DNA, the CDR3 is TGCGCCAGCAGTGACCACCGAGAGACTAATCAGCCCCAGCATTTT. The V call is TRBV10-2, the J call TRBJ1-5; no firm D call. The germline gives CDR1 WSHSY, CDR2 SAAADI. Trimming left V 3 bases short and J 4 bases short, with 13 bases between. The CDR3 spans 15 residues.

The CDR3 region is CASSPPTVGNTIYF. CDR3 DNA sequence: TGTGCCAGCTCACCACCGACAGTTGGAAACACCATATATTTT. The chain recombines TRBV18 with TRBJ1-3, with a possible D match to TRBD1 (5 bases). Per the germline V gene, CDR1 is KGHSH and CDR2 is LQKENI. There are 14 residues in the CDR3. The germline V and J ends were trimmed by 0 bases and 3 bases, with 6 bases remaining between them.

V gene TRBV9 combines with J gene TRBJ1-5, with D possibly TRBD1 on 5 matching bases. The V gene's germline CDR1 is SGDLS and CDR2 YYNGEE. This CDR3 has 17 amino acids. The V end lost 4 bases, the J end lost 4 bases, and 21 bases lay between the germline ends. CDR3 nucleotides: TGTGCCAGCAGCATACGGGGGACCGACCCAGGGAATCAGCCCCAGCATTTT. Its protein product is CASSIRGTDPGNQPQHF.

The V call is TRBV9, the J call TRBJ1-1; the match to TRBD1 covers 7 bases. V shed 6 bases and J 0 bases; nucleotides not matched to a gene: 11. This CDR3 is 16 amino acids long. The germline V gene has CDR1 SGDLS and CDR2 YYNGEE. This CDR3 reads CASTRSTGVMNTEAFF. The CDR3 nucleotides are TGTGCCAGCACCCGTAGTACAGGGGTCATGAACACTGAAGCTTTCTTT.

The chain joins TRBV28 to TRBJ1-2; D gene unclear. Trimming took 4 bases from V and 5 from J, leaving 2 bases between them. This CDR3 is built from 10 residues. Germline CDR1 MDHEN, CDR2 SYDVKM. For the CDR3, the DNA is TGTGCCAGCAGTTCGTATGGCTACACCTTC. It translates to CASSSYGYTF.

The rearrangement joins TRBV7-8 to TRBJ1-4, with D perhaps matching TRBD1 (6 bases). Trimming shortened V by 0 bases and J by 5 bases, and 22 bases separated the two germline ends. Germline V lookup: CDR1 SGHVS, CDR2 FQNEAQ. There are 19 residues in the CDR3. CDR3 coding DNA: TGTGCCAGCAGCTTAGCGCCACCAGGGGCCCGAATCTTGAATGAAAAACTGTTTTTT. This codes for CASSLAPPGARILNEKLFF.

The genes are TRBV6-5 and TRBJ2-2; D is perhaps TRBD2 (6 bases). The germline V gene has CDR1 MNHEY and CDR2 SVGAGI. Trimming left V 2 bases short and J 4 bases short, with 8 bases between. The CDR3 spans 14 residues. Here the CDR3 DNA reads TGTGCCAGCAGTTACCGGGGGAGCACCGGGGAGCTGTTTTTT. Translation: CASSYRGSTGELFF.

The chain uses TRBV30 and TRBJ1-4; unclear D gene. V was shortened by 0 bases and J by 5 bases, with 13 bases between the two germline ends. CDR3 size: 15 residues. Germline V gene data show CDR1 as GTSNPN and CDR2 as SVGIG (reference sequence). The CDR3 reads CAWSVQRQMNEKLFF. In DNA, the CDR3 is TGTGCCTGGAGTGTACAGCGGCAGATGAATGAAAAACTGTTTTTT.

The gene calls are TRBV9 and TRBJ1-6; D is unclear. V shed 4 bases and J shed 7 bases, with 9 bases lying between them. Germline CDR1 is SGDLS and CDR2 is YYNGEE. This CDR3 comprises 13 residues. The CDR3 here is CASSLSRNSPLHF. The CDR3 nucleotides are TGTGCCAGCAGCCTCTCGCGGAATTCACCCCTCCACTTT.

The chain combines TRBV19 with TRBJ1-2, with TRBD1 as a possible D gene (5 bases). Germline V lookup: CDR1 LNHDA, CDR2 SQIVND (reference sequence). Trimming shortened V by 1 base and J by 4 bases, and 7 bases separated the two germline ends. The CDR3 has 13 amino acids. CDR3 sequence (DNA): TGTGCCAGTAGTATAGGCGGGGCCTATGGCTACACCTTC. It specifies CASSIGGAYGYTF. Together with reference TRBV19 and TRBJ1-2, the CDR3 gives the full variable domain: DGGITQSPKYLFRKEGQNVTLSCEQNLNHDAMYWYRQDPGQGLRLIYYSQIVNDFQKGDIAEGYSVSREKKESFPLTVTSAQKNPTAFYLCASSIGGAYGYTFGSGTRLTVV.

The J gene is TRBJ1-2, the V gene TRBV11-2; possibly TRBD1 for D (5 bases). V was cut by 0 bases and J by 6 bases, with 5 bases left in between. This CDR3 has 12 amino acids. Looked up from germline, CDR1 is SGHAT and CDR2 is FQNNGV. Written as DNA, the CDR3 is TGTGCCAGCAGCTTAGAAGGGGATGGCTACACCTTC. Its protein is CASSLEGDGYTF. The complete variable domain, with remaining parts taken from reference TRBV11-2 and TRBJ1-2, reads EAGVAQSPRYKIIEKRQSVAFWCNPISGHATLYWYQQILGQGPKLLIQFQNNGVVDDSQLPKDRFSAERLKGVDSTLKIQPAKLEDSAVYLCASSLEGDGYTFGSGTRLTVV.

The rearrangement links TRBV6-1 to TRBJ1-4; D is possibly TRBD1 (6 bases). The V end was cut by 3 bases, the J end by 5 bases, with 13 bases between. The CDR3 covers 15 residues. Germline loops: CDR1 MNHNS, CDR2 SASEGT. The CDR3 DNA reads as TGTGCCAGCAGTGACGTGGGGGCCGGGAATGAAAAACTGTTTTTT. Translated, it gives CASSDVGAGNEKLFF.